Below, one T cell receptor (beta chain) is given with its context. The table lists this clone with a count of one. Its antigen is not yet known. Base quality data are lacking; no much larger clone is found one base away. The method behind the library was the immunoSEQ multiplex PCR assay. TCRdb stores this immuneACCESS table with in-frame sequences only. Part of the clones is absent; in the studies checked, under half of the shortfall reflects unresolved V genes, and no reason is known for the rest. For this sample there are tens of thousands of clones; approximately 89% appear just once. Of the sample, roughly 6% falls within the top ten clones. V loses 2 bases of germline sequence and J loses 7 bases, and the interval between the two ends is 11 bases. Taken from cysteine to phenylalanine, the CDR3 has 13 residues. Just the 39-base CDR3 DNA is kept, in frame starting at base 1. Based on the germline V gene (reference sequence), the CDR1 and CDR2 sequences are MNHNY and SVGAGI.

These data originate in a study of control samples from healthy donors and cancer patients (dated by TCRdb to about 2020). The specimen was PBMCs. This TCR derives from a man aged 55 to 70 with colorectal cancer. The rearrangement joined TRBV6-6 to TRBJ1-2; no D gene call is confident. The CDR3 region: CASSYGPSAGYTF. The DNA sequence is TGTGCCAGCAGTTACGGACCGTCCGCTGGCTACACCTTC.